Each of the 22 T cell receptor beta chains below was sequenced from the same sample in a study of neurological immune-mediated disorders. TCRdb re-derived calls from the 5' RACE reads in MiXCR, one entry per CDR3 protein. Among about 50,000 distinct CDR3 sequences listed, around 16% were seen once. Sequenced input: PBMCs. These receptor sequences come from a man in his sixties in good health.

There are many counts of this clonotype. The chain links TRBV7-2 to TRBJ1-1; D might be TRBD1 (5 bases). The germline V gene has CDR1 SGHTA and CDR2 FQGNSA. V lost 4 bases, J lost 7 bases, and 13 bases lay in between. The CDR3 consists of 13 residues. The CDR3 region is CASSSSWGLEAFF. The DNA of the CDR3 is TGTGCCAGCAGCTCCAGTTGGGGCCTTGAAGCTTTCTTT.

This chain uses TRBV9 with TRBJ2-6; no reliable D call. The ends were cut back, 0 bases at V and 0 bases at J, with 16 bases in the middle. Germline CDR1 and CDR2: SGDLS and YYNGEE. CDR3 size: 19 residues. The CDR3 region has the DNA TGTGCCAGCAGCGTAGGCTCGGTGGGCCTAAGCTCTGGGGCCAACGTCCTGACTTTC. Translated: CASSVGSVGLSSGANVLTF. Full variable domain (remainder filled in from reference TRBV9 and TRBJ2-6): DSGVTQTPKHLITATGQRVTLRCSPRSGDLSVYWYQQSLDQGLQFLIQYYNGEERAKGNILERFSAQQFPDLHSELNLSSLELGDSALYFCASSVGSVGLSSGANVLTFGAGSRLTVL.

This clonotype was seen repeatedly, ten times or more. The J gene is TRBJ1-1, the V gene TRBV5-1; maybe TRBD1 (6 bases). Deletions cut 3 bases from V and 2 bases from J, with 11 bases between. Germline loops: CDR1 SGHRS, CDR2 YFSETQ. This CDR3 has 14 amino acids. The CDR3 sequence: CASSSQGFNTEAFF. The CDR3 DNA sequence: TGCGCCAGCAGCTCACAGGGATTTAACACTGAAGCTTTCTTT.

This clonotype occurred many times. The J gene is TRBJ2-5, the V gene TRBV4-1, with TRBD2 matching over 7 bases. Germline trimming cut 2 bases from V and 5 bases from J; bases unmatched to any gene: 14. This CDR3 contains 17 residues. CDR1 is MGHRA and CDR2 is YSYEKL in the germline V gene. CDR3 amino acids: CASSQPPLRGRRETQYF. CDR3 coding DNA: TGCGCCAGCAGCCAACCCCCCCTTCGCGGGAGACGTGAGACCCAGTACTTC.

This clonotype showed up many times. The chain has TRBV12-3 or TRBV12-4 and TRBJ2-2, with D perhaps matching TRBD2 (6 bases). The CDR3 has 13 residues. Trimming took off 5 bases at V and 7 bases at J, with 11 bases between the two ends. The CDR3 sequence: CASSRTGVGELFF. CDR3 nucleotide sequence: TGTGCCAGCAGTCGAACGGGGGTCGGGGAGCTGTTTTTT.

Ten or more counts support this clonotype. The CDR3 reads CASNPSGTSSYEQYF. The CDR3 bases are TGTGCCAGCAACCCCAGTGGGACGTCCTCCTACGAGCAGTACTTC. V gene TRBV6-2 or TRBV6-3 combines with J gene TRBJ2-7; D may match TRBD1 or TRBD2 (5 bases each). The V and J ends lost 7 bases and 0 bases respectively, with 16 bases between them. In germline, CDR1 is MNHEY, CDR2 SVGEGT. The CDR3 has 15 residues.

This clonotype occurred many times. The gene calls are TRBV10-3 and TRBJ1-6; no clear D gene. The V gene lost 3 bases and the J gene lost 0 bases, with 3 bases spanning the gap. From germline, CDR1 is ENHRY and CDR2 SYGVKD. The CDR3 runs to 14 residues. The CDR3 spells CAISDGSYNSPLHF. The CDR3 DNA is TGTGCCATCAGTGACGGCTCCTATAATTCACCCCTCCACTTT.

This clonotype was recorded at least ten times. The CDR3 DNA follows: TGCGCCAGCAGCTTGGAGGGGACAGGGGTCCCTGGACTAGCGGGAGAAAACATTCAGTACTTC. It is translated as CASSLEGTGVPGLAGENIQYF. V gene TRBV5-1 combines with J gene TRBJ2-4, with 13 nucleotides matching TRBD2. Per the germline V gene, CDR1 is SGHRS and CDR2 is YFSETQ. This CDR3 is 21 amino acids long. The junction had 17 bases not matched to a gene; V was cut back by 0 bases and J by 5 bases.

This chain joins TRBV28 and TRBJ2-6; 9 bases line up with TRBD2. Germline trimming cut 1 base from V and 1 base from J; bases unmatched to any gene: 17. The length of the CDR3 is 22 residues. The germline gives CDR1 MDHEN, CDR2 SYDVKM. The CDR3 nucleotides read TGTGCCAGCAGTTTATTTCTAGCGGGATCTTATCCTACCCGGTCTGGGGCCAACGTCCTGACTTTC. The encoded protein is CASSLFLAGSYPTRSGANVLTF.

V usage is TRBV7-2 and J usage is TRBJ2-7; 10 bases agree with TRBD2. The CDR3 covers 16 residues. V was clipped by 5 bases and J by 2 bases; unmatched bases: 9. The germline gives CDR1 SGHTA, CDR2 FQGNSA. CDR3 sequence (DNA): TGTGCCAGCAGCCCCCGACTAGCGGGCCAACCCTACGAGCAGTACTTC. This gives the protein CASSPRLAGQPYEQYF.

This clonotype was observed many times. V gene TRBV20-1 combines with J gene TRBJ1-1, with D possibly matching TRBD1 (6 bases). Germline V CDR1 and CDR2: DFQATT, SNEGSKA (reference sequence). V dropped 5 bases and J dropped 4 bases, with 17 bases sitting between them. The CDR3 length is 14 residues. The CDR3 is CSAPSMRGVTEAFF. CDR3 bases: TGCAGTGCTCCCTCAATGAGGGGGGTCACTGAAGCTTTCTTT.

The rearrangement joins TRBV5-1 to TRBJ2-7; 8 positions agree with TRBD1. V was pared by 6 bases and J by 7 bases, with 3 bases of the junction left unmatched. Germline V gives CDR1 SGHRS, CDR2 YFSETQ. This CDR3 spans 11 amino acids. The CDR3 bases are TGCGCCAGCACACAGGGGGGAGAGCAGTACTTC. It specifies CASTQGGEQYF.

Points on this clonotype: A read error may explain this, as a much larger clone is one base away. The genes are TRBV12-3 or TRBV12-4 and TRBJ2-5, with a weak D call TRBD2 (5 bases). The CDR3 sequence is 17 residues long. The CDR3 is CASSAGAGSPERETKYF. In DNA form, the CDR3 reads TGTGCCAGCAGTGCCGGTGCGGGTTCACCCGAAAGGGAGACCAAGTACTTC.

There are many counts of this clonotype. The chain combines TRBV7-2 with TRBJ2-1, with TRBD1 as a possible D gene (5 bases). This CDR3 is 13 amino acids long. CDR1 is SGHTA and CDR2 is FQGNSA in the germline V gene. V lost 8 bases, J lost 2 bases, and 10 bases lay in between. CDR3 loop: CASQGAPYNEQFF. CDR3 bases: TGTGCCAGCCAAGGGGCCCCCTACAATGAGCAGTTCTTC.

This clonotype was detected ten times or more. The chain couples TRBV9 to TRBJ2-1, with TRBD2 identical over 10 bases. Losses at the gene ends were 3 bases for V and 7 bases for J; bases not matched to a gene: 7. Per germline, CDR1 SGDLS and CDR2 YYNGEE. The CDR3 loop spans 15 amino acids. For the CDR3, the DNA is TGTGCCAGCAGCGCCGGACTAGCGGAGATAAATGAGCAGTTCTTC. It translates to CASSAGLAEINEQFF. The complete variable domain, with remaining parts taken from reference TRBV9 and TRBJ2-1, reads DSGVTQTPKHLITATGQRVTLRCSPRSGDLSVYWYQQSLDQGLQFLIQYYNGEERAKGNILERFSAQQFPDLHSELNLSSLELGDSALYFCASSAGLAEINEQFFGPGTRLTVL.

This clonotype was seen ten or more times. V gene TRBV12-3 or TRBV12-4 combines with J gene TRBJ2-1; 9 bases agree with TRBD2. With 5 bases clipped from V and 2 bases from J, the junction kept 4 bases outside the gene matches. CDR3 length: 15 residues. The CDR3 DNA reads as TGTGCCAGCAGTCCCCGGACTAGCGCCTACAATGAGCAGTTCTTC. Translated, it gives CASSPRTSAYNEQFF.

This clonotype was observed many times. CDR3 in DNA: TGTGCCAGCAGTTACGGGAGACCTGGGCGGGTTTCCAGCTACGAGCAGTACTTC. Translation: CASSYGRPGRVSSYEQYF. This rearrangement joins TRBV6-5 to TRBJ2-7, with TRBD2 as a possible D gene (5 bases). The CDR3 length is 18 residues. Trimming took 2 bases from V and 3 from J, leaving 23 bases between them. CDR1 is MNHEY, CDR2 SVGAGI, per germline.

This clonotype came up once. This CDR3 is missing its conserved last phenylalanine or tryptophan, likely due to a read error. The chain is built from TRBV3-1 and TRBJ2-1; D not resolved. Trimming shortened V by 3 bases and J by 8 bases, and 11 bases separated the two germline ends. The CDR3 is 13 amino acids. CDR1 and CDR2 from the germline V gene are LGHDT and YNNKEL (reference sequence). The CDR3 DNA is TGTGCCAGCAGCCAGGGGTCATGGTATGAGCAGTTCTTA. It translates to CASSQGSWYEQFL.

This clonotype was picked up many times. V gene TRBV4-1 combines with J gene TRBJ1-5, with 11 bases matching TRBD1. The V segment lost 0 bases and the J segment 7 bases; nucleotides outside the gene matches: 8. CDR3 length: 17 amino acids. The germline V gene encodes CDR1 MGHRA and CDR2 YSYEKL. The CDR3 region is CASSQEGGQGGAQPQHF. DNA for the CDR3: TGCGCCAGCAGCCAAGAGGGGGGACAGGGGGGGGCCCAGCCCCAGCATTTT.

As regards this clonotype: The conserved phenylalanine or tryptophan is not found at the CDR3 terminus, so this likely reflects a read error. No DNA is shown, since the ends of the CDR3 on it are uncertain; the CDR3 is the one TCRdb lists. The CDR3 region is CASSSHTSGRRFV. This rearrangement joins TRBV7-2 to TRBJ2-1; the tabulated D call, TRBD2, remains unverified against the DNA. The germline gives CDR1 SGHTA, CDR2 FQGNSA. From its first to its last residue, the CDR3 has 13 amino acids.

This clonotype was counted ten times or more. This chain joins TRBV20-1 and TRBJ2-1; 12 positions match TRBD2. The CDR3 loop spans 15 amino acids. Germline loops: CDR1 DFQATT, CDR2 SNEGSKA (reference sequence). With V trimmed by 8 bases and J by 4 bases, 9 bases remained unmatched. The CDR3 region has the DNA TGCAGTCTACCTGTCGGACTAGCGGGATACAATGAGCAGTTCTTC. Translation gives CSLPVGLAGYNEQFF.

This clonotype has at least ten counts. The V gene is TRBV9, the J gene TRBJ2-5; D call uncertain. Germline V gene data show CDR1 as SGDLS and CDR2 as YYNGEE. The V end lost 2 bases, the J end lost 4 bases, and 3 bases lay between the germline ends. The CDR3 is 11 amino acids. The CDR3 loop reads CASSVLETQYF. CDR3 coding DNA: TGTGCCAGCAGCGTTCTAGAGACCCAGTACTTC.